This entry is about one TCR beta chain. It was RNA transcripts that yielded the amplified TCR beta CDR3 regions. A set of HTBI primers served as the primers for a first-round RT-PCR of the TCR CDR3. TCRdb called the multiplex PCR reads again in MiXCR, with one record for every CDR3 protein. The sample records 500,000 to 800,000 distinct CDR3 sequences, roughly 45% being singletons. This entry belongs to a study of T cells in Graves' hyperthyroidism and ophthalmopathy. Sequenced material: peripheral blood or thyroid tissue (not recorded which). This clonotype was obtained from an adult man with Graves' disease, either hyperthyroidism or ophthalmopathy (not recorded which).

As DNA, the CDR3 is TGTGCCAGCAGCCAAGGCAGTCAGCCTAATTCACCCCTCCACTTT. Protein product: CASSQGSQPNSPLHF. The V and J genes are TRBV7-9 and TRBJ1-6; no definite D call. The germline V gene encodes CDR1 SEHNR and CDR2 FQNEAQ (reference sequence). V gave up 5 bases and J gave up 6 bases, with 14 bases separating them. CDR3 length: 15 amino acids.